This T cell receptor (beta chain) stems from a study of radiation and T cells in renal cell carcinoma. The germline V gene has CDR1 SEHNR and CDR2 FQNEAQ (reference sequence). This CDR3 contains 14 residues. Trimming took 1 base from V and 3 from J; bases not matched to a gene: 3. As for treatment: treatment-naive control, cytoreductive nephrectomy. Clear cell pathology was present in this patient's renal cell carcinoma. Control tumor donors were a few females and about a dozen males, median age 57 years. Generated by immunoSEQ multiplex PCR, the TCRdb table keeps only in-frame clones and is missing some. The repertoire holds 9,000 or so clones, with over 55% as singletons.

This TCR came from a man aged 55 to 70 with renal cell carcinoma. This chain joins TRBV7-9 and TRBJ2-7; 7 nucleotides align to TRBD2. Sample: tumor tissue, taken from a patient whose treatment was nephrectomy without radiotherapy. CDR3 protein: CASSLGGSFYEQYF. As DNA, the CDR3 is TGTGCCAGCAGCTTAGGCGGGAGTTTCTACGAGCAGTACTTC.